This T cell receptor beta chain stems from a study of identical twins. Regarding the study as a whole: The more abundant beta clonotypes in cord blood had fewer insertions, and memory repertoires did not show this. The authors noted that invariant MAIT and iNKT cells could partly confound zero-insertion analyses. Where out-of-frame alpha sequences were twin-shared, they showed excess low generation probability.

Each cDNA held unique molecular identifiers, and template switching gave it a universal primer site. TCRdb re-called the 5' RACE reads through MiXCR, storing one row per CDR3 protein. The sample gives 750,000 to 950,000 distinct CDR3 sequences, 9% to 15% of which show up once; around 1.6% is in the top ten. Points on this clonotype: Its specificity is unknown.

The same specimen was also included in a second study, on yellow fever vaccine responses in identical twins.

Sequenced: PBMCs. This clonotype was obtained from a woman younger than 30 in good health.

As DNA, the CDR3 is TGCGCCAGCAGCTCCGCTAGCGGGACGTGGGGGGAGACCCAGTACTTC. Residues: CASSSASGTWGETQYF. The rearrangement joins TRBV5-1 to TRBJ2-5; 9 bases map to TRBD2. V gave up 3 bases and J gave up 5 bases; unmatched junction bases: 11. Per germline, CDR1 SGHRS and CDR2 YFSETQ. This CDR3 is built from 16 residues.